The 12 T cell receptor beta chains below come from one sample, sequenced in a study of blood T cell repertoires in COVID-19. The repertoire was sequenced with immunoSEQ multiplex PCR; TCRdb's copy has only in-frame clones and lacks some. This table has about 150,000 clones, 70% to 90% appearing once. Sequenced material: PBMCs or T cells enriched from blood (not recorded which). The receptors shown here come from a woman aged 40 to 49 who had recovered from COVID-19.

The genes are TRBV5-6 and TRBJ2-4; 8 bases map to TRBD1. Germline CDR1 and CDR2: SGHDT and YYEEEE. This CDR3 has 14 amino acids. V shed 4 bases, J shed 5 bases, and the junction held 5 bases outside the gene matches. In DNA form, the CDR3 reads TGTGCCAGCAGCCAGGGACAGGTCGAAAACATTCAGTACTTC. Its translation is CASSQGQVENIQYF.

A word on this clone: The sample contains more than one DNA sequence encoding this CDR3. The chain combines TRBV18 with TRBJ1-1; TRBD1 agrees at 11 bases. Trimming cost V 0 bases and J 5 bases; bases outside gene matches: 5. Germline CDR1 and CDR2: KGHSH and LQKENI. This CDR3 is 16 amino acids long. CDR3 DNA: TGTGCCAGCTCACCACCATTTGGGACAGGGGGAACTGAAGCTTTCTTT. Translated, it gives CASSPPFGTGGTEAFF.

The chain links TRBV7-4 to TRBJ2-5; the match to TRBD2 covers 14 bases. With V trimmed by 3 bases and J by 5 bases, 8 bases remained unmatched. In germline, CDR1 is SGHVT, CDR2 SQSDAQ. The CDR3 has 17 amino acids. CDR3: CASSFFRTSGRNETQYF. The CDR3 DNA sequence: TGTGCCAGCAGCTTCTTCAGGACTAGCGGGAGGAATGAGACCCAGTACTTC.

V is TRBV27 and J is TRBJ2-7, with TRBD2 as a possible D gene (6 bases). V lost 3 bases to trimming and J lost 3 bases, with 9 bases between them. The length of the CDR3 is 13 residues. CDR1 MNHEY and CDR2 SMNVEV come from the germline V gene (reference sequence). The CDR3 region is CASSLVGGYEQYF. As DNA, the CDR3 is TGTGCCAGCAGTTTGGTGGGGGGCTACGAGCAGTACTTC.

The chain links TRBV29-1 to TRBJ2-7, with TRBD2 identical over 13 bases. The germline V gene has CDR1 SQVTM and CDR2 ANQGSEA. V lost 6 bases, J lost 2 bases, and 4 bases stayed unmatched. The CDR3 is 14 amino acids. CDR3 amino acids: CSVAGTSGTYEQYF. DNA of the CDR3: TGCAGCGTAGCCGGGACTAGCGGGACCTACGAGCAGTACTTC.

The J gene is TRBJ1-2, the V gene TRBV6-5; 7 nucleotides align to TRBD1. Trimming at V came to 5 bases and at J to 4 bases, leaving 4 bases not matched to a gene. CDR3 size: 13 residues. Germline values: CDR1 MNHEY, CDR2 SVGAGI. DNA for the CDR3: TGTGCCAGCAGTCGGGACAGCCTCTATGGCTACACCTTC. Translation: CASSRDSLYGYTF.

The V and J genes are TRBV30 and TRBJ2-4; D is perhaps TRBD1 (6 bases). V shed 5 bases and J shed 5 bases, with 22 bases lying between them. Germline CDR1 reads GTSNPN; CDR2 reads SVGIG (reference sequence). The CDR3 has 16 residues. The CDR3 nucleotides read TGTGCCTGGGCCCGGGGACACGATACTTGGGAAAACATTCAGTACTTC. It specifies CAWARGHDTWENIQYF.

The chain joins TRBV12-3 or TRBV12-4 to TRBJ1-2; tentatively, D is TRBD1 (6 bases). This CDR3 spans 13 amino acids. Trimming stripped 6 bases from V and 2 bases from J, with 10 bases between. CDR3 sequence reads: CASSPGQNYGYTF. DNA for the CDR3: TGTGCCAGCAGCCCGGGACAAAACTATGGCTACACCTTC.

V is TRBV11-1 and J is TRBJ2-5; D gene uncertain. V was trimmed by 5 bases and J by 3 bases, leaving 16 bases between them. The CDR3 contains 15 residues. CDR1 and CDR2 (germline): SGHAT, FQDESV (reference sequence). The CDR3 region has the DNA TGTGCCAGCAGCGGCCTAGAGGAAATTGAAGAGACCCAGTACTTC. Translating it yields CASSGLEEIEETQYF.

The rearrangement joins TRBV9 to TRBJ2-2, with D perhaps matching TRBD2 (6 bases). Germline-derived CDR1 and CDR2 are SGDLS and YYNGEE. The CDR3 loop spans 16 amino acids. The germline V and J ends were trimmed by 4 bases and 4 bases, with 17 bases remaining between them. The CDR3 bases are TGTGCCAGCAGCCCCCGTAGCGGAGTGGGCACCGGGGAGCTGTTTTTT. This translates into CASSPRSGVGTGELFF.

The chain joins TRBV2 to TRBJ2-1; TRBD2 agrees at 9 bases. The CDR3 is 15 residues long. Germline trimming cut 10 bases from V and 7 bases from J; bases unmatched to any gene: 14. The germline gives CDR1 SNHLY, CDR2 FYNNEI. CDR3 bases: TGTGCCAAAAGGGGGGAGGGGCTAGCGGGAAATGAGCAGTTCTTC. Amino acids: CAKRGEGLAGNEQFF.

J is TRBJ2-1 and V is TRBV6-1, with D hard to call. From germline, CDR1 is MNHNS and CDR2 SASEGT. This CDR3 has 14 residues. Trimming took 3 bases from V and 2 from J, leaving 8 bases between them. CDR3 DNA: TGTGCCAGCAGTGACGGGTCCCCCTACAATGAGCAGTTCTTC. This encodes CASSDGSPYNEQFF.